This TCR beta chain originates from a study of blood T cell repertoires in COVID-19. Overall study context: The United States, Italy and Spain provided the acute and convalescent COVID-19 samples.

The CDR3 is 12 residues long. CDR1 and CDR2 (germline): SEHNR, FQNEAQ (reference sequence). V dropped 7 bases and J dropped 14 bases, with 19 bases sitting between them. This table comes from immunoSEQ multiplex PCR, and its TCRdb copy is limited to in-frame clones, with some not included. The top ten hold approximately 6.9% of the sample, which has roughly 190,000 clones, around 80% seen once. The TCR originated in a man in his sixties with acute or convalescent COVID-19. Sequenced: peripheral blood. V gene TRBV7-9 combines with J gene TRBJ2-3, with D maybe TRBD2 (7 bases). CDR3 in amino acids: CASTLGGSGMYF. CDR3 sequence (DNA): TGTGCCAGCACCCTAGGGGGGAGCGGGATGTATTTT.